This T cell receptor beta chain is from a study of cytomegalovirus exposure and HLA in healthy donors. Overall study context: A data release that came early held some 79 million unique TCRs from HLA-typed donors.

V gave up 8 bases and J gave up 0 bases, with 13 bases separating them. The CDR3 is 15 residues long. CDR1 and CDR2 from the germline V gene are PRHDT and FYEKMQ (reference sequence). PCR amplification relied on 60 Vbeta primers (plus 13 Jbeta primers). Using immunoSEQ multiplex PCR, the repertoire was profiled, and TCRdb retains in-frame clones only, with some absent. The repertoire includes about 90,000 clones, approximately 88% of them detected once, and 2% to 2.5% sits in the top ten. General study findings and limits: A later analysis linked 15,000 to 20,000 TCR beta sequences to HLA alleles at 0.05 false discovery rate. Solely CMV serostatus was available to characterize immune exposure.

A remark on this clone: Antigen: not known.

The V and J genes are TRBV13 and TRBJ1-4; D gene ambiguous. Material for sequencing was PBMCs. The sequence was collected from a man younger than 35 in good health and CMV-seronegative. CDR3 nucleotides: TGTGCCAGCCCTGGGAGGTTCACAACTAATGAAAAACTGTTTTTT. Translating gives CASPGRFTTNEKLFF.